This T cell receptor beta chain appears in the sequencing data of a study of beta chain features in type 1 diabetes. Overall study: Taken together, all samples contributed fewer than 110 million examined sorted cells. Overall study findings and caveats: Among patients with Type 1 diabetes, TCRB CDR3s were moderately but significantly shorter in every one of the four CD4+ subsets. Insertions were fewer and deletions more numerous at VDJ junctions in type 1 diabetes patients.

The entirety of the isolated RNA underwent reverse transcription, so expressed TCRB transcripts were sequenced. Clones were read by immunoSEQ multiplex PCR, and TCRdb kept only the in-frame ones, dropping some. This table has around 710,000 clones, roughly an eighth appearing once. CDR3 size: 16 residues. Trimming removed 5 bases from V and 0 bases from J; junction bases left unmatched: 3. Germline lookup yields CDR1 SSHAT and CDR2 FNYEAQ (reference sequence). With respect to this clone: Its antigen remains unidentified.

V usage is TRBV7-7 and J usage is TRBJ2-5; 13 bases map to TRBD2. Sequencing was done on a sample of naive CD4+ T cells from blood. The receptor's source is a man aged 25 to 40 with type 1 diabetes. The CDR3 here is CASSRTSGGNQETQYF. The CDR3 DNA reads as TGTGCCAGCAGCCGGACTAGCGGGGGAAACCAAGAGACCCAGTACTTC.